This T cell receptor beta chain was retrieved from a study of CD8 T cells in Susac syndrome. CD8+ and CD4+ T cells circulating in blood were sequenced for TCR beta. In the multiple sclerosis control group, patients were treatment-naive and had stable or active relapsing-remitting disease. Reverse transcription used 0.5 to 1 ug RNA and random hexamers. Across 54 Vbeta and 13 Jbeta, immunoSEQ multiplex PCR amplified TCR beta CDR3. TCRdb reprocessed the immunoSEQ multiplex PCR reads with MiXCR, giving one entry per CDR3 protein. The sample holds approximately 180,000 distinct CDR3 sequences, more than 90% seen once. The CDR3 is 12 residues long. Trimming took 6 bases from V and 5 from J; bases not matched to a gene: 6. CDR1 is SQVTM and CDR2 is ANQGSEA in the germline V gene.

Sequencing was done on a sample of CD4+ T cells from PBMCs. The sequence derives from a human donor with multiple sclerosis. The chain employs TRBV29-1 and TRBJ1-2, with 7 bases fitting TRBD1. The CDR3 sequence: CSVVDREYGYTF. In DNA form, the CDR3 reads TGCAGCGTCGTAGACAGGGAATATGGCTACACCTTC. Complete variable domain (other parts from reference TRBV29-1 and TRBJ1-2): SAVISQKPSRDICQRGTSLTIQCQVDSQVTMMFWYRQQPGQSLTLIATANQGSEATYESGFVIDKFPISRPNLTFSTLTVSNMSPEDSSIYLCSVVDREYGYTFGSGTRLTVV.